A selection of T cell receptor beta chains follows, all from one sample in a study of cytomegalovirus exposure and HLA in healthy donors. Measured with immunoSEQ multiplex PCR; TCRdb has only the in-frame clones, and not every one. The table shows 120,000 to 150,000 clones, with 78% occurring only once. Material: PBMCs. The receptors here all came from a male donor in good health and CMV-seronegative. Both conserved end residues are part of each CDR3. D genes are given only for firm matches. Clone size is given for some rows only: seen once, a few or many times, or a class if the clone is expanded.

CDR3 DNA | CDR3 protein | D gene | clone size | J gene | V gene
TGCAGCGTAAACCAGGGGGCGAACTCACCCCTCCACTTT | CSVNQGANSPLHF | TRBD1 | NA | TRBJ1-6 | TRBV29-1
TGTGCCAGCAAAAGGGACAGTCACTATGGCTACACCTTC | CASKRDSHYGYTF | TRBD1 | NA | TRBJ1-2 | TRBV9
TGTGCCAGCAGCGCCGGGTCAAATCTGAATCAGCCCCAGCATTTT | CASSAGSNLNQPQHF | NA | NA | TRBJ1-5 | TRBV9
TGTGCCTGGAGTGTTTTGTTCGGAGGGTTAGATGGCTACACCTTC | CAWSVLFGGLDGYTF | NA | NA | TRBJ1-2 | TRBV30
TGTGCCAGCAGCCTCTCCAGGACTAGCGGGGATGAGCAGTTCTTC | CASSLSRTSGDEQFF | TRBD2 | NA | TRBJ2-1 | TRBV6-5
TGTGCCAGCAGCCAAGATCGGGACTCGACAGCGTACAATGAGCAGTTCTTC | CASSQDRDSTAYNEQFF | NA | NA | TRBJ2-1 | TRBV4-2
TGTGCCTGGAGACAGGGGGCCGGCACTGAAGCTTTCTTT | CAWRQGAGTEAFF | TRBD1 | once | TRBJ1-1 | TRBV30
TGCGCCAGCAGCTTGGGTGAGCGGGGATACGAGCAGTACTTC | CASSLGERGYEQYF | TRBD2 | NA | TRBJ2-7 | TRBV5-1
TGCGCCAGCAGCTTTCAGGACAGGGGGCAGGAAAAACTGTTTTTT | CASSFQDRGQEKLFF | TRBD1 | NA | TRBJ1-4 | TRBV5-1
TGTGCCAGCAGCTCCCCGCCTGACAGGGCCCACTACGAGCAGTACTTC | CASSSPPDRAHYEQYF | TRBD1 | NA | TRBJ2-7 | TRBV7-9
TGTGCCAGCTCACCTATACAGGGGGGCACTGAAGCTTTCTTT | CASSPIQGGTEAFF | TRBD1 | NA | TRBJ1-1 | TRBV18
TGTGCCAGTAGTGGCAGGGGAAGGGACACTGAAGCTTTCTTT | CASSGRGRDTEAFF | NA | NA | TRBJ1-1 | TRBV19
TGCGCCAGCGGGGGGTGGGCCTGGGAGACCCAGTACTTC | CASGGWAWETQYF | NA | NA | TRBJ2-5 | TRBV10-1
TGTGCCAGCAGCCTGGAGCCGTCAAGTGGGCTGTTTTTT | CASSLEPSSGLFF | NA | NA | TRBJ1-4 | TRBV7-9
TGTGCCAGCAGCCGAACTAGCGGGGCCCTCTATGAGCAGTTCTTC | CASSRTSGALYEQFF | TRBD2 | NA | TRBJ2-1 | TRBV6-5
TGTGCCAGCAATACCGGGACAGGGGCCAGTAATGAAAAACTGTTTTTT | CASNTGTGASNEKLFF | TRBD1 | NA | TRBJ1-4 | TRBV2
TGTGCCAGCAGCTTCCTCCCTATCCTAGACAGGGCACAAGGCTACACCTTC | CASSFLPILDRAQGYTF | TRBD1 | NA | TRBJ1-2 | TRBV7-2
TGCGCCAGCAGCCATGGGACTAGCGGGGGGGCGGCCAAAAACATTCAGTACTTC | CASSHGTSGGAAKNIQYF | TRBD2 | once | TRBJ2-4 | TRBV4-3
TGCGCCAGCAGTGAGTCGGGGGGTCACCAGTTCTTC | CASSESGGHQFF | NA | NA | TRBJ2-1 | TRBV10-1
TGTGCCAGCAGTACCCGGGACAGGGTCAATCAGCCCCAGCATTTT | CASSTRDRVNQPQHF | TRBD1 | NA | TRBJ1-5 | TRBV6-1
TGTGCCTGGAGTGTGTCGGTGCGGGATGGGCAGTTCTTC | CAWSVSVRDGQFF | NA | once | TRBJ2-1 | TRBV30
TGTGCCAGCAGCCCTATCAGTCGGACTAGCGGGAGTAGGTACGAGCAGTACTTC | CASSPISRTSGSRYEQYF | TRBD2 | few | TRBJ2-7 | TRBV7-8
TGTGCCACCAGCGTCCGTTTGGGAGGGAGGACGTATGGCTACACCTTC | CATSVRLGGRTYGYTF | NA | few | TRBJ1-2 | TRBV15
TGTGCCAGCAGCGTAGCTCAGGGCGGTGACTATAATTCACCCCTCCACTTT | CASSVAQGGDYNSPLHF | NA | NA | TRBJ1-6 | TRBV9
TGTGCCAGCAGCGAGATGGGACTGGCCTTGGAGCAGTACTTC | CASSEMGLALEQYF | NA | NA | TRBJ2-7 | TRBV14
TGCGCCAGCAGCTTGGACGGGGGACAGCTAATTTACGAGCAGTACTTC | CASSLDGGQLIYEQYF | NA | NA | TRBJ2-7 | TRBV5-1
TGTGCCAGCGGAGCTTGGGACAGGGGGGGGGATGAGCAGTTCTTC | CASGAWDRGGDEQFF | TRBD1 | NA | TRBJ2-1 | TRBV6-6
TGTGCCAGCTCACCAGTAGGACTTAATCAGCCCCAGCATTTT | CASSPVGLNQPQHF | NA | few | TRBJ1-5 | TRBV18
TGTGCCAGCAGCTCCCTTCCCGACGAGCAGTACTTC | CASSSLPDEQYF | NA | few | TRBJ2-7 | TRBV7-9
TGTGCCAGCATGTCAGATCCGGGGGTCAACACTGAAGCTTTCTTT | CASMSDPGVNTEAFF | NA | NA | TRBJ1-1 | TRBV13
TGTGCCAGCAGCGCGGGGGGGGGACAGGGTCCGGTGCAGTACTTC | CASSAGGGQGPVQYF | NA | NA | TRBJ2-7 | TRBV9
TGTGCCAGCAGCACCAAGGGACAGAGCTCCTACGAGCAGTACTTC | CASSTKGQSSYEQYF | TRBD1 | NA | TRBJ2-7 | TRBV13
TGTGCCAGCAGCGTACAGACAGGGCCCACACAGGGCCGCACAGATACGCAGTATTTT | CASSVQTGPTQGRTDTQYF | TRBD1 | NA | TRBJ2-3 | TRBV9